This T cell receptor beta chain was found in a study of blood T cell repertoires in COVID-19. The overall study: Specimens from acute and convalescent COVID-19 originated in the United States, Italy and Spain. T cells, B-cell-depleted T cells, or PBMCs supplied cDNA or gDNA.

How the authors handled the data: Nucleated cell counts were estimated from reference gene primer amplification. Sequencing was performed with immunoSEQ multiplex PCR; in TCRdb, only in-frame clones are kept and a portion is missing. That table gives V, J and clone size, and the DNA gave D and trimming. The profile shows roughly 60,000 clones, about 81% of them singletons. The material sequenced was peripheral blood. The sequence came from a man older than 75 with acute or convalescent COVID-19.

CDR3 amino acids: CTASGYTF. In nucleotides, the CDR3 is TGCACCGCGAGCGGCTACACCTTC. This rearrangement joins TRBV29-1 to TRBJ1-2; D not certain. Germline lookup yields CDR1 SQVTM and CDR2 ANQGSEA. The CDR3 is made up of 8 amino acids.